This TCR beta chain was retrieved from a study of a mutant IDH1 vaccine in newly diagnosed glioma. About the research overall: Treated patients were about 60% male, roughly 38% female, mean age roughly 40 years.

Findings and caveats of the study: Pseudoprogression showed no apparent link to changes in top peripheral T cell clonotypes.

The V gene's germline CDR1 is SGDLS and CDR2 YYNGEE. This CDR3 is built from 13 residues. Trimming removed 0 bases at V and 11 bases at J, with 14 bases between. Time point indicated: week 35, safety follow-up. Every vaccination contained 300 ug of the mutant IDH1 20-mer peptide and was paired with topical imiquimod. About this clone: The antigen is not known.

Generated by immunoSEQ multiplex PCR, the TCRdb table keeps only in-frame clones and is missing some. The sample consists of about 58,000 clones, about four fifths of them appearing once. V is TRBV9 and J is TRBJ1-1, with D possibly matching TRBD1 (5 bases). Sequences were derived from PBMCs, sampled from a glioma patient whose treatment included an IDH1 peptide vaccine. This clonotype was obtained from a man aged 40-49 years with glioma. The CDR3 region has the DNA TGTGCCAGCAGCGTAGTGGGAGGGACGGACGCTTTCTTT. Protein sequence: CASSVVGGTDAFF.